This TCR beta chain originates from a study of blood T cells in healthy people across ages. Findings and limits, study-wide: PBMCs went unsorted, and a conclusive naive versus antigen-experienced comparison was therefore prevented. Per-million-T-cell TCR beta diversity fell roughly linearly with age.

A minimum of 6 million PBMCs was isolated per sample. A remark on this clonotype: Its target is unknown. A much bigger clone sits one base away, suggesting this may be a read error.

A J-beta primer mix and a sample-barcoded 5' primer were used in a second PCR of about 6 to 12 cycles. No fewer than 3 million CDR3-containing paired-end reads came from each sample. TCRdb re-called the 5' RACE reads through MiXCR, storing one row per CDR3 protein. This sample has hundreds of thousands of distinct CDR3 sequences, with about a third found just once. The germline V gene encodes CDR1 SGHTA and CDR2 FQGTGA. The V and J ends lost 5 bases and 11 bases, in that order; junction bases with no gene match: 19. The CDR3 length is 16 residues. The TCR originated in a woman at least 80 years old in good health. The chain carries TRBV7-3 and TRBJ2-5; 8 nucleotides match TRBD2. The specimen was blood. The CDR3: CASSPGALAAYNEQYF. The CDR3 DNA follows: TGTGCCAGCAGCCCAGGGGCACTAGCGGCCTACAATGAGCAGTACTTC. Drawing the rest from reference TRBV7-3 and TRBJ2-5, the complete variable domain is GAGVSQTPSNKVTEKGKYVELRCDPISGHTALYWYRQSLGQGPEFLIYFQGTGAADDSGLPNDRFFAVRPEGSVSTLKIQRTERGDSAVYLCASSPGALAAYNEQYFGPGTRLLVL.